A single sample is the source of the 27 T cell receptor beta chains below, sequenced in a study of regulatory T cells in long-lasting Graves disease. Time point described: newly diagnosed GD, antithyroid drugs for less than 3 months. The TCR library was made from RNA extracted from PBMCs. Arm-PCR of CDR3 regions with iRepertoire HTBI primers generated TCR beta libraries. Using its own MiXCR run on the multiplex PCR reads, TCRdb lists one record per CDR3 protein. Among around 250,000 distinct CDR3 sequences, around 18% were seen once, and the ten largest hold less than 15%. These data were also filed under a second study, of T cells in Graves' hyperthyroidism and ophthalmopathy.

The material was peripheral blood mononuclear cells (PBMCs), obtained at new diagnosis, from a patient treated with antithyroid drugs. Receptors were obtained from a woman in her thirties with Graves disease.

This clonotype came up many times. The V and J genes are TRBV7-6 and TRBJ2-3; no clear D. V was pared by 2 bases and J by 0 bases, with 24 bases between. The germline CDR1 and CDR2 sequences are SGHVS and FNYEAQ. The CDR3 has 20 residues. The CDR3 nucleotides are TGTGCCAGCAGCTTAACCCGCCCCTATGAAACTCCTTCTAGCACAGATACGCAGTATTTT. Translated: CASSLTRPYETPSSTDTQYF.

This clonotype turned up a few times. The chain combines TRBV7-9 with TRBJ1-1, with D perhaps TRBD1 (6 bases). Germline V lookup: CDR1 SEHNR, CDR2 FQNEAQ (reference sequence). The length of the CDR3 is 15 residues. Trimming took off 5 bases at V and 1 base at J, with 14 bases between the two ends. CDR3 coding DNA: TGTGCCAGCAGCCCTACAGGGTTGGGGAACACTGAAGCTTTCTTT. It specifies CASSPTGLGNTEAFF.

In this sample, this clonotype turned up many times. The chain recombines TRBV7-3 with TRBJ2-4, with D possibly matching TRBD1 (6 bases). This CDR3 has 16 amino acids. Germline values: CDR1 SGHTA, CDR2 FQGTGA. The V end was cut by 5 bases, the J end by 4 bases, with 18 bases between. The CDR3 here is CASSGRTQGRKNIQYF. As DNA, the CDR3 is TGTGCCAGCAGCGGCCGAACCCAGGGGCGGAAAAACATTCAGTACTTC.

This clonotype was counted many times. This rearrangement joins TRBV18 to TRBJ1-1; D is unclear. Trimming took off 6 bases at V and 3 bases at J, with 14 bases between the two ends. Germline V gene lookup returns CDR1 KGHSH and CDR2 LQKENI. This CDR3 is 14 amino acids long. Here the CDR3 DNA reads TGTGCCAGCTCTAATTATGGTTCGGACACTGAAGCTTTCTTT. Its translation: CASSNYGSDTEAFF. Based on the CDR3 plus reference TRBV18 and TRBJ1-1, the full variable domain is NAGVMQNPRHLVRRRGQEARLRCSPMKGHSHVYWYRQLPEEGLKFMVYLQKENIIDESGMPKERFSAEFPKEGPSILRIQQVVRGDSAAYFCASSNYGSDTEAFFGQGTRLTVV.

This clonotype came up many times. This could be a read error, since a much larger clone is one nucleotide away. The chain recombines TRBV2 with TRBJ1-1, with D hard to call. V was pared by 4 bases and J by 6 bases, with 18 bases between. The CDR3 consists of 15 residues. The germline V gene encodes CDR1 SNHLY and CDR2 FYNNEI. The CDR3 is CASSGPLRGLAEAFF. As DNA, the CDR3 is TGTGCCAGCAGTGGACCCCTTAGAGGGCTCGCTGAAGCTTTCTTT.

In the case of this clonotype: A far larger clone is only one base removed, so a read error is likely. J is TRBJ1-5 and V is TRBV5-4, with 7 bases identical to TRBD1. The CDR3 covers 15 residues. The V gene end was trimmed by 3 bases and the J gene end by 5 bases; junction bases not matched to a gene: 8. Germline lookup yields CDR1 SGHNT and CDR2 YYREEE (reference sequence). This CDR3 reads CASSWDSQEDQPQHF. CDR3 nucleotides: TGTGCCAGCAGCTGGGACAGTCAGGAGGATCAGCCCCAGCATTTT. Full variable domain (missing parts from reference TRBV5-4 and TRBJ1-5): ETGVTQSPTHLIKTRGQQVTLRCSSQSGHNTVSWYQQALGQGPQFIFQYYREEENGRGNFPPRFSGLQFPNYSSELNVNALELDDSALYLCASSWDSQEDQPQHFGDGTRLSIL.

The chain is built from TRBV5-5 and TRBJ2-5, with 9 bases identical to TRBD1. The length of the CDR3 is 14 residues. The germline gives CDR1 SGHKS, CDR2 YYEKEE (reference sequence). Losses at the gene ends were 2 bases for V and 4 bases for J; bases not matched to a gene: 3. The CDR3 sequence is CASSFGTGIETQYF. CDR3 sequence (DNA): TGTGCCAGCAGCTTTGGGACAGGGATAGAGACCCAGTACTTC. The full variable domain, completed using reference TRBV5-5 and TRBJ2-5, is DAGVTQSPTHLIKTRGQQVTLRCSPISGHKSVSWYQQVLGQGPQFIFQYYEKEERGRGNFPDRFSARQFPNYSSELNVNALLLGDSALYLCASSFGTGIETQYFGPGTRLLVL.

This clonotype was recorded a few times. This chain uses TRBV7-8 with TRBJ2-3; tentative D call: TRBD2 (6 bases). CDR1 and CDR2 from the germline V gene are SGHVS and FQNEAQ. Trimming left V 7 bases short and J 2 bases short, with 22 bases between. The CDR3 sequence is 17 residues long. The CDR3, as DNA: TGTGCCAGCATCCGAACACCTCGGGGGTTACACACAGATACGCAGTATTTT. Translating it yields CASIRTPRGLHTDTQYF.

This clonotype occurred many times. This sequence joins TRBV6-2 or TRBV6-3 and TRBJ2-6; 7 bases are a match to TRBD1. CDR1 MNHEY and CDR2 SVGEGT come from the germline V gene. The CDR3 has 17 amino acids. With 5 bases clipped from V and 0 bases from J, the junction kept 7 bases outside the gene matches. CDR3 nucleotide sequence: TGTGCCAGCAGTCGCACAGGGGACCTCTCTGGGGCCAACGTCCTGACTTTC. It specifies CASSRTGDLSGANVLTF.

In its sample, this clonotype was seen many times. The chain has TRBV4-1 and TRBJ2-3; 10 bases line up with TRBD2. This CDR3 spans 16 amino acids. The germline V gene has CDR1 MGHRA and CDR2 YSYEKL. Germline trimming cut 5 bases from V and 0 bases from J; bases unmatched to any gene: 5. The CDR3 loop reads CASSEPGLASTDTQYF. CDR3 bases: TGCGCCAGCAGCGAACCGGGACTAGCGAGCACAGATACGCAGTATTTT.

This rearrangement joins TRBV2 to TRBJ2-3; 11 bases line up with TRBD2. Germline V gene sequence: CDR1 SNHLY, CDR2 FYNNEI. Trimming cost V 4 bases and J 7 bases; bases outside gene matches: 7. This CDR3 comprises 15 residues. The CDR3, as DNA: TGTGCCAGCAGTGGCCTAGCGGGGGGAAGTTATACGCAGTATTTT. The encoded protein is CASSGLAGGSYTQYF.

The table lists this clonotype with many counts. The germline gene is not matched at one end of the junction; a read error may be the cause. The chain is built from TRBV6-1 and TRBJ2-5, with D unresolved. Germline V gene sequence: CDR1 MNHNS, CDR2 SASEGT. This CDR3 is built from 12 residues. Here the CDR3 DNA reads TGTGCCAGCCGTGACCTACTGGAGACCCAGTACTTC. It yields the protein CASRDLLETQYF.

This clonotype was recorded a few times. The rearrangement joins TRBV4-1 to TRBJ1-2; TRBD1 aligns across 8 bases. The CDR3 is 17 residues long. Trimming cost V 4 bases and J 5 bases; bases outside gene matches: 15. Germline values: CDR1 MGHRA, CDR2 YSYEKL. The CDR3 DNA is TGCGCCAGCAGCCTCTACTACCGGGACAGGATTGATTATGGCTACACCTTC. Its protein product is CASSLYYRDRIDYGYTF.

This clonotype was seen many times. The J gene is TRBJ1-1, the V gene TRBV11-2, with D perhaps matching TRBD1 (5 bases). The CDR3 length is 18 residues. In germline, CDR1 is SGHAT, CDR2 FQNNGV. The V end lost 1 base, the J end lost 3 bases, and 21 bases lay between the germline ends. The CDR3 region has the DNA TGTGCCAGCAGCTTAGGTTTTATATTGAGGGGCGCGGACACTGAAGCTTTCTTT. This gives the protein CASSLGFILRGADTEAFF.

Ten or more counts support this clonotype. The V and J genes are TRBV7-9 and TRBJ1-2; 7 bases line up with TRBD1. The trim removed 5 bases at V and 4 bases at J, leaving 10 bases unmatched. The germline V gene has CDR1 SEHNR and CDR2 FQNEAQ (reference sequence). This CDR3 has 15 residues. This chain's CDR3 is CASSTPGTASYGYTF. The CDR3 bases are TGTGCCAGCAGCACTCCCGGGACAGCTAGCTATGGCTACACCTTC.

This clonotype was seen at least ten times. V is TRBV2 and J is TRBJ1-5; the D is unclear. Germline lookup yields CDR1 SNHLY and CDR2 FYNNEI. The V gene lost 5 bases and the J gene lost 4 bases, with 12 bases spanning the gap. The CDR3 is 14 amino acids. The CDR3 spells CASSKGRQNQPQHF. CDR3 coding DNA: TGTGCCAGCAGTAAAGGCAGGCAGAATCAGCCCCAGCATTTT.

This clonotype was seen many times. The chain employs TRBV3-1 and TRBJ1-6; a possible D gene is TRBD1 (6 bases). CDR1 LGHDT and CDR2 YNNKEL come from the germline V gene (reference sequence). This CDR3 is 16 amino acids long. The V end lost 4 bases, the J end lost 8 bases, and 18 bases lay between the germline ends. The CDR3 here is CASSPLGGARDSPLHF. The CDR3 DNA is TGTGCCAGCAGCCCTCTCGGGGGCGCGAGGGATTCACCCCTCCACTTT. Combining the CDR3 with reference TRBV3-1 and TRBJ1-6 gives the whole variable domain DTAVSQTPKYLVTQMGNDKSIKCEQNLGHDTMYWYKQDSKKFLKIMFSYNNKELIINETVPNRFSPKSPDKAHLNLHINSLELGDSAVYFCASSPLGGARDSPLHFGNGTRLTVT.

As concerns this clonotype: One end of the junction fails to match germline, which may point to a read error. The DNA of the CDR3 is TGTGCCAGCAGCTTAGGCGGCGGGGCCGGGGAGCAGCACTTC. Protein sequence: CASSLGGGAGEQHF. The rearrangement links TRBV7-2 to TRBJ2-7, with D tentatively TRBD2 (6 bases). This CDR3 has 14 amino acids. Germline CDR1 SGHTA, CDR2 FQGNSA.

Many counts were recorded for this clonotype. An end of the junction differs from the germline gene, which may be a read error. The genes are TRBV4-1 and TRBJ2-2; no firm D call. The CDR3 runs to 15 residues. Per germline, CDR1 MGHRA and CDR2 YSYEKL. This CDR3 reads CASSQDQTNTGELFF. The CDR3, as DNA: TGTGCCAGCAGCCAAGATCAGACCAACACCGGGGAGCTGTTTTTT.

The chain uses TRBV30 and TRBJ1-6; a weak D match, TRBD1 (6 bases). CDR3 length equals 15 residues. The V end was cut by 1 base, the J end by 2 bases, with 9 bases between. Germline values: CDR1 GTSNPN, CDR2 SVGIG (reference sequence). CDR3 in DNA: TGTGCCTGGAGTGAACAGGGACCCTATAATTCACCCCTCCACTTT. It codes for CAWSEQGPYNSPLHF.

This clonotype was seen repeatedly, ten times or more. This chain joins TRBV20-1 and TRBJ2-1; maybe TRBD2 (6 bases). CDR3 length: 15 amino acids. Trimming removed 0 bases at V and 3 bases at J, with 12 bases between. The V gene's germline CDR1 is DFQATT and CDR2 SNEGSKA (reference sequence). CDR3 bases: TGCAGTGCTAGAGATGGGGAGACTAGCTACAATGAGCAGTTCTTC. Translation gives CSARDGETSYNEQFF.

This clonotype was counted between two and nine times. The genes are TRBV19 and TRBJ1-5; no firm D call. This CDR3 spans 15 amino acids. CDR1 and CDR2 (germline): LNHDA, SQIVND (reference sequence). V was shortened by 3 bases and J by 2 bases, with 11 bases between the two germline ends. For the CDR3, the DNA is TGTGCCAGTAGTATTGTAGAGATACGCAATCAGCCCCAGCATTTT. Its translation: CASSIVEIRNQPQHF.

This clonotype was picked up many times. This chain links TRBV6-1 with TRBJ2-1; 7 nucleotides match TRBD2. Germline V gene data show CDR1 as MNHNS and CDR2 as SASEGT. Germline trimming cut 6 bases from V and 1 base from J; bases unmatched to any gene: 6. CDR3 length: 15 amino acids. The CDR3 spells CASSSSGASYNEQFF. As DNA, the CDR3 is TGTGCCAGCAGCTCAAGCGGGGCTTCCTACAATGAGCAGTTCTTC.

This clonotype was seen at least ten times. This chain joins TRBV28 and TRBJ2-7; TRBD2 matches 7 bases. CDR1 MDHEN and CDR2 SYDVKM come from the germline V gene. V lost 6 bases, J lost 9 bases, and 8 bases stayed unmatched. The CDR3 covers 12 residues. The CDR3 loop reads CASSNGRVAQYF. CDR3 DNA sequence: TGTGCCAGCAGCAATGGGAGGGTAGCGCAGTACTTC.

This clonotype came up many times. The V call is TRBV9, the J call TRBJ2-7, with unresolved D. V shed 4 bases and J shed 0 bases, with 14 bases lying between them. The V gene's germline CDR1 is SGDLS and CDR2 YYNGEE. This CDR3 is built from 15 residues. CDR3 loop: CASSPPGTNSYEQYF. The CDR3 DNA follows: TGTGCCAGCAGCCCACCCGGTACAAACTCCTACGAGCAGTACTTC. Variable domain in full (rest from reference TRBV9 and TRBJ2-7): DSGVTQTPKHLITATGQRVTLRCSPRSGDLSVYWYQQSLDQGLQFLIQYYNGEERAKGNILERFSAQQFPDLHSELNLSSLELGDSALYFCASSPPGTNSYEQYFGPGTRLTVT.

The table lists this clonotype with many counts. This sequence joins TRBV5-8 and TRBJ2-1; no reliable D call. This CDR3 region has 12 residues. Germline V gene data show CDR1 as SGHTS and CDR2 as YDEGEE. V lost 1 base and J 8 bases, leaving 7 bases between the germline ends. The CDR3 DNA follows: TGTGCCAGCAGCTTGTTCCTCCATGAGCAGTTCTTC. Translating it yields CASSLFLHEQFF.

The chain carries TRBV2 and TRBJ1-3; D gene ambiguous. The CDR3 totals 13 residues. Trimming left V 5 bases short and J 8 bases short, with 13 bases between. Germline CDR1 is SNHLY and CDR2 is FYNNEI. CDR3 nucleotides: TGTGCCAGCAGTCGCCTCCGGGGAGACACCATATATTTT. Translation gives CASSRLRGDTIYF.